This TCR beta chain was recovered during a study of cytomegalovirus exposure and HLA in healthy donors. The PCR contained 60 Vbeta and 13 Jbeta primers. The table came from immunoSEQ multiplex PCR; TCRdb's copy has only in-frame clones and leaves some out. Here the sample spans about 100,000 clones, about four fifths being singletons. Material: PBMCs. This sequence originates from a woman aged 40 to 50 in good health and CMV-seronegative.

CDR3 in DNA: TGTGCCACCAGCAGAGGCAGATATAGCAATCAGCCCCAGCATTTT. This translates into CATSRGRYSNQPQHF. V usage is TRBV15 and J usage is TRBJ1-5; D unclear. CDR1 and CDR2 (germline): LNHNV, YYDKDF (reference sequence). The CDR3 spans 15 residues. Between the trimmed V and J ends, which lost 1 base and 0 bases, there was a span of 7 bases.